This T cell receptor beta chain was obtained from a study of shared clonotypes between healthy human individuals. Points from the study as a whole: Among donors, the sharing of clonotypes was expected to be influenced by sequencing depth.

Clones were sequenced by immunoSEQ multiplex PCR, and TCRdb holds only the in-frame ones, with some missing. The data hold approximately 320,000 clones, with roughly 91% observed a single time. CDR1 and CDR2 (germline): SGHDN, FVKESK. This CDR3 spans 14 amino acids. Trimming left V 3 bases short and J 1 base short, with 9 bases between. As regards this clone: Antigen: not known.

The clonotype originates from a man younger than 35 in good health. The J gene is TRBJ1-2, the V gene TRBV14; D gene unclear. The sequenced sample consisted of memory CD8+ T cells sorted from blood. Documented subset: CD45RO+ cells pooled with CCR7-negative TemRA cells. CDR3 residues: CASSHSPRNYGYTF. The CDR3, as DNA: TGTGCCAGCAGCCACAGTCCCCGTAACTATGGCTACACCTTC.